The next 10 T cell receptor beta chains were all read from a single sample in a study of tissue T cells after allogeneic stem cell transplantation. This table comes from immunoSEQ multiplex PCR, and its TCRdb copy is limited to in-frame clones, with some not included. Of about 48,000 clones listed, about three quarters are singletons. Sequenced sample: sorted cells pooled from one or two spleens. The receptors derive from a pool of C57BL/6 mice in good health.

This clone has more than one count but fewer than ten. Here the gene names and germline are mouse. Partial CDR3 DNA: TGTGCAAGCAGCTTAGCCCGGGACAGGGACAACCAGGCTCCGCTT. Protein sequence: CASSLARDRDNQAPL. The entire CDR3 reads CASSLARDRDNQAPLF. V gene TRBV16 combines with J gene TRBJ1-5; 9 positions agree with TRBD1. The read gets to within 1 residue of the CDR3 end, and the germline J gene fills in the rest. Germline trimming cut 1 base from V and 2 bases from J; bases unmatched to any gene: 3. The CDR3 has 16 residues. CDR1 is SGHSA, CDR2 FRNQAP, per germline.

Remarks on this clone: Gene names are mouse gene names. The missing CDR3 end, 1 residue past where the read stops, is filled in from the germline J gene. The chain has TRBV3 and TRBJ2-5; 7 bases line up with TRBD1. Losses at the gene ends were 5 bases for V and 2 bases for J; bases not matched to a gene: 1. CDR1 is SNHLY, CDR2 FYNGKV, per germline (reference sequence). The CDR3 runs 13 residues. CDR3 residues: CASSGDSQDTQYF. CDR3 DNA (partial): TGTGCCAGCAGCGGGGACAGCCAAGACACCCAGTAC. Supplemented by reference TRBV3 and TRBJ2-5, the full variable domain reads GPKVLQIPSHQIIDMGQMVTLNCDPVSNHLYFYWYKQILGQQMEFLVNFYNGKVMEKSKLFKDQFSVERPDGSYFTLKIQPTALEDSAVYFCASSGDSQDTQYFGPGTRLLVL.

A word on this clone: The gene symbols are mouse symbols. The read terminates 1 residue ahead of where the CDR3 ends, so the germline J gene completes it. The genes are TRBV26 and TRBJ2-7; no definite D call. The V end was cut by 3 bases, the J end by 4 bases, with 10 bases between. CDR1 and CDR2 from the germline V gene are KGHPV and FQNQEV (reference sequence). The CDR3 is 13 residues long. The chain's CDR3 is CASSLKQTYEQYF. The covered CDR3 bases are TGTGCCAGCAGTCTTAAACAAACTTATGAACAGTAC.

Of note for this clone: The genes are named according to mouse. The CDR3 loop is CASSLEGDSDYTF. Incomplete CDR3 DNA: TGTGCCAGCAGCTTAGAGGGGGACTCCGACTACACC. The chain uses TRBV3 and TRBJ1-2; D might be TRBD1 (6 bases). The CDR3 extends 1 residue past the end of the read, so its final part is completed from the germline J gene. The V gene's germline CDR1 is SNHLY and CDR2 FYNGKV (reference sequence). The CDR3 has 13 amino acids. The germline V and J ends were trimmed by 1 base and 3 bases, with 6 bases remaining between them.

Comment on this clone: Genes and germline come from the mouse. The read ends 1 residue early relative to the CDR3; the germline J gene fills the gap. The chain is built from TRBV13-1 and TRBJ1-1; TRBD1 matches at 7 bases. The J segment lost 4 bases and the V segment lost 0 bases, leaving 0 bases of the junction unmatched. Germline-derived CDR1 and CDR2 are NSHNY and SYGAGN. The CDR3 totals 13 residues. CDR3 residues: CASSDEGATEVFF. The DNA read from the CDR3 is TGTGCCAGCAGTGATGAGGGGGCCACAGAAGTCTTC.

The table lists this clone with a count of one. Gene and germline names: mouse. Read coverage stops 1 residue before the CDR3 terminus; the germline J gene supplies the remainder. V usage is TRBV16 and J usage is TRBJ1-4; possible D gene TRBD1, 6 bases. This CDR3 spans 14 amino acids. Germline CDR1 reads SGHSA; CDR2 reads FRNQAP. Trimming took off 5 bases at V and 0 bases at J, with 7 bases between the two ends. Incomplete CDR3 DNA: TGTGCAAGCAGCCGGACAGTTTCCAACGAAAGATTATTT. Translated: CASSRTVSNERLF. The whole CDR3 is CASSRTVSNERLFF.

The table lists this clone with a few counts. Genes and germline come from the mouse. Coverage ceases 1 residue before the CDR3 finishes, and the germline J gene fills in the end. The gene calls are TRBV13-3 and TRBJ2-7; 7 bases map to TRBD2. The germline gives CDR1 NNHDY, CDR2 SYVADS. With V trimmed by 2 bases and J by 1 base, 0 bases remained unmatched. This CDR3 spans 13 amino acids. The CDR3 region is CASSDWGSYEQYF. The CDR3 DNA, read in part, is TGTGCCAGCAGTGACTGGGGGTCCTATGAACAGTAC.

For this clone: Germline and genes: mouse. The read is 1 residue too short to cover the CDR3 end, so that end is filled in from the germline J gene. The V gene is TRBV16, the J gene TRBJ1-1, with TRBD1 as a possible D gene (6 bases). The CDR3 sequence is 11 residues long. The V gene's germline CDR1 is SGHSA and CDR2 FRNQAP. V was pared by 6 bases and J by 4 bases, with 6 bases between. CDR3 in amino acids: CASRQGTEVFF. The sequenced part of the CDR3 DNA is TGTGCAAGCAGACAGGGCACAGAAGTCTTC.

Concerning this clone itself: Mouse names are used for the genes. The sequence runs out 1 residue before the end of the CDR3; the remainder is reconstructed from the germline J gene. The chain employs TRBV29 and TRBJ1-2; D is unresolved. The germline CDR1 and CDR2 sequences are MSHET and SYDVDS. The CDR3 extends over 12 amino acids. V was shortened by 0 bases and J by 2 bases, with 1 base between the two germline ends. CDR3 protein: CASSLSNSDYTF. The sequenced part of the CDR3 DNA is TGTGCTAGCAGTTTATCCAACTCCGACTACACC. The entire variable domain, with the rest obtained from reference TRBV29 and TRBJ1-2, is as follows: DMKVTQMPRYLIKRMGENVLLECGQDMSHETMYWYRQDPGLGLQLIYISYDVDSNSEGDIPKGYRVSRKKREHFSLILDSAKTNQTSVYFCASSLSNSDYTFGSGTRLLVI.

Points on this clone: Genes here carry mouse names. The covered CDR3 bases are TGTGCCAGCGGTGTCGGGACTGGGGGATATGCTGAGCAGTTC. Translated, it gives CASGVGTGGYAEQF. The entire CDR3 protein reads CASGVGTGGYAEQFF. The chain employs TRBV13-2 and TRBJ2-1, with 11 bases that match TRBD2. The CDR3 end falls 1 residue outside the read, so it is completed with the germline J gene. V shed 3 bases and J 4 bases; nucleotides not matched to a gene: 3. The V gene's germline CDR1 is NNHNN and CDR2 SYGAGS (reference sequence). CDR3 length: 15 amino acids.